This TCR beta chain was captured in a study of identical twins. The CDR3 spans 14 residues. CDR1 and CDR2 from the germline V gene are SGHDN and FVKESK. V trimming: 8 bases; J trimming: 5 bases; junction bases outside the gene matches: 6. TCRdb ran MiXCR on the 5' RACE reads and lists one entry per CDR3 protein. Of 1.5 million to 2 million distinct CDR3 sequences listed, about 32% are singletons. Sequenced sample: cord blood. The TCR originated in a newborn girl in good health. The chain uses TRBV14 and TRBJ2-7; 13 bases align to TRBD2. CDR3 nucleotides: TGTGCCAGCCCTGGGACTAGCGGGATGAACGAGCAGTACTTC. Protein: CASPGTSGMNEQYF. Supplemented by reference TRBV14 and TRBJ2-7, the full variable domain reads EAGVTQFPSHSVIEKGQTVTLRCDPISGHDNLYWYRRVMGKEIKFLLHFVKESKQDESGMPNNRFLAERTGGTYSTLKVQPAELEDSGVYFCASPGTSGMNEQYFGPGTRLTVT.